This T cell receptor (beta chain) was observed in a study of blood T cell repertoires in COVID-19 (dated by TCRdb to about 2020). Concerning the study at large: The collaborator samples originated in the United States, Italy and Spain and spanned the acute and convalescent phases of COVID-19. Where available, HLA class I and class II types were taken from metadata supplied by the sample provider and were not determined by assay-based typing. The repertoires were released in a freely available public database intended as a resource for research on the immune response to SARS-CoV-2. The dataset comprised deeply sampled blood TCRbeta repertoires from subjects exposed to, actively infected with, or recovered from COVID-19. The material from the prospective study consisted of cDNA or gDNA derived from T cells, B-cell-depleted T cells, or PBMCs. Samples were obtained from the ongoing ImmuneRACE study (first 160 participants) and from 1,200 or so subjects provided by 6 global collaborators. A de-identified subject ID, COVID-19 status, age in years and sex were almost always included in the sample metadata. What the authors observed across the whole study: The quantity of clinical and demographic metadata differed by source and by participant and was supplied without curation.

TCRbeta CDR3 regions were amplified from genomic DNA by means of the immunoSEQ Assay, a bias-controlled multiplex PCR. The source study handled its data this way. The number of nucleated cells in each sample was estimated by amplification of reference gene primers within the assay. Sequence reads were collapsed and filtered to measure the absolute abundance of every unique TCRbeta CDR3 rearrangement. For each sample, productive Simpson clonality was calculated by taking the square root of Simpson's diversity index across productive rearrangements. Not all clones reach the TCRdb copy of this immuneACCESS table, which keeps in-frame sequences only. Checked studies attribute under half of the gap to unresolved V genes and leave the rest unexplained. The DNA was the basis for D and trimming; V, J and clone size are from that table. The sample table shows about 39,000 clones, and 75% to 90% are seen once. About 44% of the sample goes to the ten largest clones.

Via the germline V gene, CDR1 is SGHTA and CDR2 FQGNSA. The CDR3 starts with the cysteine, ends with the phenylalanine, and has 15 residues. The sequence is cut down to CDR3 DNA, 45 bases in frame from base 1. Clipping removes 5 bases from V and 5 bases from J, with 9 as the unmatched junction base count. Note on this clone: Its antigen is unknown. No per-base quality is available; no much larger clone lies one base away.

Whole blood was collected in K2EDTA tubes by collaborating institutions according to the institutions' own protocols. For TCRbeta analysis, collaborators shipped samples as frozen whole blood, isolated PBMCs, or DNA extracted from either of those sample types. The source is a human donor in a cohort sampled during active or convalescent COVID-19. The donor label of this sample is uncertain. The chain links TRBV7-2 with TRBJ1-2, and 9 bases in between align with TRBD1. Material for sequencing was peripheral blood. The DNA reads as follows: TGTGCCAGCAGCCGGTCTGGGACAGGGTCTTATGGCTACACCTTC. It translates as CASSRSGTGSYGYTF.